The rows below give T cell receptor beta chains drawn from one sample of a study of cytomegalovirus exposure and HLA in healthy donors. TCRdb's table, derived via immunoSEQ multiplex PCR, lists solely in-frame clones and lacks some. The sample records tens of thousands of clones, 50% to 70% being singletons. The specimen sequenced was PBMCs. These receptors came from a human donor in good health. CDR3s include the opening cysteine and the closing phenylalanine or tryptophan. Each record gives: D gene, J gene, CDR3 length, V gene, clone size, CDR3 DNA, CDR3 protein. D genes are given only for firm matches. Clone size is stated in some rows and not others, as once, few, many or a class when expanded.

. | TRBJ1-5 | 14 | TRBV30 | once | TGTGCCTGGAGTTATGGACAGTACAATCAGCCCCAGCATTTT | CAWSYGQYNQPQHF
TRBD1 | TRBJ2-7 | 13 | TRBV30 | . | TGTGCCTGGAGTGTACAGGGGAACTACGAGCAGTACTTC | CAWSVQGNYEQYF
TRBD1 | TRBJ1-1 | 17 | TRBV27 | many | TGTGCCAGCAGCCCCCGGACAGGGACCTTTATGAACACTGAAGCTTTCTTT | CASSPRTGTFMNTEAFF
. | TRBJ2-7 | 17 | TRBV30 | . | TGTGCCTGGAGTGTCGTGTTTCGGGCGGGGGCCGCCTACGAGCAGTACTTC | CAWSVVFRAGAAYEQYF
. | TRBJ2-7 | 14 | TRBV18 | . | TGTGCCAGCTCACCAACGTCTAGCGTAGGCGAGCAGTACTTC | CASSPTSSVGEQYF
TRBD1 | TRBJ2-7 | 15 | TRBV27 | . | TGTGCCAGCAGTTTTGGGGGGACAGGTGGGAACGAGCAGTACTTC | CASSFGGTGGNEQYF
. | TRBJ1-2 | 14 | TRBV9 | . | TGTGCCAGCAGCGTAGGTGGGGGAGGCTATGGCTACCCCTTC | CASSVGGGGYGYPF
TRBD2 | TRBJ2-7 | 14 | TRBV5-1 | . | TGCGCCAGCAGCCTTAGCGGGGTAACCTACGAGCAGTACTTC | CASSLSGVTYEQYF
TRBD2 | TRBJ2-3 | 16 | TRBV9 | few | TGTGCCAGCAGCGTAGCTGGGACTAGCGGGGCGGATACGCAGTATTTT | CASSVAGTSGADTQYF
. | TRBJ2-3 | 14 | TRBV5-1 | many | TGCGCCAGCAGCCCGGGTGCGGAAATGAGGGCGCAGTATTTT | CASSPGAEMRAQYF
TRBD1 | TRBJ2-7 | 13 | TRBV10-1 | . | TGCGCCAGCAGCAGACAGGGCTCCTACGAGCAGTACTTC | CASSRQGSYEQYF
. | TRBJ2-7 | 15 | TRBV9 | few | TGTGCCAGCAGCGTAGCTGCGGCCCCCCGGGACGAGCAGTACTTC | CASSVAAAPRDEQYF
TRBD1 | TRBJ1-5 | 15 | TRBV2 | . | TGTGCCAGCAGGGAGTACAGGGGCAGCAATCAGCCCCAGCATTTT | CASREYRGSNQPQHF
TRBD1 | TRBJ2-5 | 14 | TRBV27 | few | TGTGCCAGCAGTTTAAGACAGGGTTATGGGACCCAGTACTTC | CASSLRQGYGTQYF
. | TRBJ1-2 | 12 | TRBV6-5 | . | TGTGCCAGCGGACAGAGTAACTATGGCTACACCTTC | CASGQSNYGYTF
TRBD1 | TRBJ1-1 | 15 | TRBV9 | few | TGTGCCAGCAGCGTAGTGGGGACAGTGAACACTGAAGCTTTCTTT | CASSVVGTVNTEAFF
. | TRBJ2-7 | 15 | TRBV9 | . | TGTGCCAGCAGCGTAGAAGCTGGGGGGTTCTACGAGCAGTACTTC | CASSVEAGGFYEQYF
TRBD1 | TRBJ2-5 | 15 | TRBV9 | . | TGTGCCAGCAGCTCCGGGACAGTGAACAAAGAGACCCAGTACTTC | CASSSGTVNKETQYF
. | TRBJ1-2 | 14 | TRBV6-5 | . | TGTGCCAGCAGTTACTCTCCGGCAGGGGATGGCTACACCTTC | CASSYSPAGDGYTF
TRBD2 | TRBJ2-1 | 13 | TRBV18 | . | TGTGCCAATCAGCGGGGGGGAGACAATGAGCAGTTCTTC | CANQRGGDNEQFF
. | TRBJ1-1 | 14 | TRBV6-5 | . | TGTGCCAGCAGGCTGCGGTCCCGTAACACTGAAGCTTTCTTT | CASRLRSRNTEAFF
TRBD1 | TRBJ1-5 | 14 | TRBV11-2 | . | TGTGCCAGCTCGGGACAGGGTCCCAATCAGCCCCAGCATTTT | CASSGQGPNQPQHF
. | TRBJ1-1 | 13 | TRBV5-6 | . | TGTGCCAGCAGCCTAAGTCCCCAGGGTCGTGCTTTCTTT | CASSLSPQGRAFF
. | TRBJ1-3 | 15 | TRBV7-9 | . | TGTGCCAGCAGCTTAACAGCCTCCTCTGGAAACACCATATATTTT | CASSLTASSGNTIYF
TRBD1 | TRBJ1-2 | 16 | TRBV2 | . | TGTGCCAGCAGTGGTCAGGGACAGGGAATTGGGAGTGGCTACACCTTC | CASSGQGQGIGSGYTF
. | TRBJ1-3 | 14 | TRBV9 | . | TGTGCCAGCAGCGTTGAGGCCTCTGGAAACACCATATATTTT | CASSVEASGNTIYF
. | TRBJ1-1 | 11 | TRBV6-5 | . | TGTGCCAGTCGGTTTAGCACTGAAGCTTTCTTT | CASRFSTEAFF
. | TRBJ1-2 | 15 | TRBV6-1 | few | TGTGCCAGCAGTGGCGGGGGGGCCCAACCACATGGCTACACCTTC | CASSGGGAQPHGYTF
. | TRBJ2-7 | 14 | TRBV5-1 | few | TGCGCCAGCTCTACCCAGGGTTTTAGCTACGAGCAGTACTTC | CASSTQGFSYEQYF
TRBD1 | TRBJ2-7 | 18 | TRBV7-6 | . | TGTGCCAGCAGCCCCCGGACAGGGGCATTAGCAATTTCCTACGAGCAGTACTTC | CASSPRTGALAISYEQYF
TRBD1 | TRBJ1-2 | 13 | TRBV18 | few | TGTGCCAGCTCTCCTACGACAGGGACTGGCTACACCTTC | CASSPTTGTGYTF
. | TRBJ2-2 | 13 | TRBV25-1 | . | TGTGCCAGCAGCCCAGGGGTTACCGGGGAGCTGTTTTTT | CASSPGVTGELFF
. | TRBJ2-2 | 15 | TRBV9 | . | TGTGCCAGCAGCCCGACAGGCGGACACACCGGGGAGCTGTTTTTT | CASSPTGGHTGELFF
. | TRBJ1-2 | 16 | TRBV7-9 | few | TGTGCCAGCAGCCAAAAAGCCTCGAACGGTGACTATGGCTACACCTTC | CASSQKASNGDYGYTF
TRBD2 | TRBJ2-5 | 18 | TRBV4-1 | . | TGCGCCAGCAGCCAGAGGGGACTAGCGGGGGGATATCAAGAGACCCAGTACTTC | CASSQRGLAGGYQETQYF
. | TRBJ2-5 | 17 | TRBV7-9 | . | TGTGCCAGCAGCTTCCCTTTACAGAGTGGTCATAAGGAGACCCAGTACTTC | CASSFPLQSGHKETQYF
TRBD2 | TRBJ2-7 | 16 | TRBV5-1 | . | TGCGCCAGCAGGCCCACTAGCGGGGGGATCTCCTACGAGCAGTACTTC | CASRPTSGGISYEQYF
. | TRBJ2-1 | 16 | TRBV11-2 | . | TGTGCCAGCAGCTTAAGGCTTAGCGCGACCTTCAATGAGCAGTTCTTC | CASSLRLSATFNEQFF
TRBD1 | TRBJ1-2 | 14 | TRBV30 | . | TGTGCCTGGAAAAAGACAGGGGTGGTCTATGGCTACACCTTC | CAWKKTGVVYGYTF
TRBD1 | TRBJ2-7 | 12 | TRBV11-2 | few | TGTGCCAGCAGCCTTAGGACAGGCGAGCAGTACTTC | CASSLRTGEQYF
. | TRBJ1-2 | 15 | TRBV30 | few | TGTGCCTGGAGCCTCACAGGGAGATTCTCGGGGGGCTACACCTTC | CAWSLTGRFSGGYTF
. | TRBJ1-4 | 17 | TRBV4-3 | medium-sized | TGCGCCAGCAGCCAAGAGGTTCGACTGATGACGAATGAAAAACTGTTTTTT | CASSQEVRLMTNEKLFF
. | TRBJ2-7 | 14 | TRBV27 | . | TGTGCCAGCAGTCAGGATCAGGCCTCCTACGAGCAGTACTTC | CASSQDQASYEQYF
TRBD2 | TRBJ2-2 | 16 | TRBV5-5 | . | TGTGCCAGCAGCTTGGAGGCGGGGGGGCTTACCGGGGAGCTGTTTTTT | CASSLEAGGLTGELFF
TRBD2 | TRBJ2-5 | 13 | TRBV7-2 | few | TGTGCCACCCGGCTAGCGGGGAACCCGACCCAGTACTTC | CATRLAGNPTQYF
TRBD2 | TRBJ2-5 | 16 | TRBV4-1 | . | TGCGCCAGCAGCCAAGATCGGGGTAGCGGGGGAAAGACCCAGTACTTC | CASSQDRGSGGKTQYF
. | TRBJ1-1 | 14 | TRBV23-1 | few | TGCGCCAGCAGTCAGTCGGGACAGAACACTGAAGCTTTCTTT | CASSQSGQNTEAFF
TRBD1 | TRBJ1-2 | 14 | TRBV2 | . | TGTGCCAGCAGTGAGGACAGGGGGCTGTATGGCTACACCTTC | CASSEDRGLYGYTF
TRBD2 | TRBJ2-3 | 16 | TRBV4-3 | few | TGCGCCAGCAGCCAAGAGACTAGCGGGGCCTGGGATACGCAGTATTTT | CASSQETSGAWDTQYF
. | TRBJ2-2 | 16 | TRBV5-1 | . | TGCGCCAGCAGCTTGGTACAGGGTCTGAGCACCGGGGAGCTGTTTTTT | CASSLVQGLSTGELFF
. | TRBJ2-1 | 16 | TRBV6-6 | . | TGTGCCAGCAGCCCGGACTCCGTGAGGCCTTACAATGAGCAGTTCTTC | CASSPDSVRPYNEQFF